This T cell receptor (beta chain) was observed in a study of blood T cells in healthy people across ages. Per sample, extraction of total RNA gave at least 5 micrograms in every case. With a J-beta primer mix and a sample-barcoded 5' primer, a second PCR ran 7 to 11 cycles. TCRdb fed the 5' RACE reads into MiXCR, producing one record per CDR3 protein. This table has about 630,000 distinct CDR3 sequences, about 21% appearing once. Germline-derived CDR1 and CDR2 are SGHRS and YFSETQ. The CDR3 covers 15 residues. This clonotype was recorded many times. The antigen is not known. At one boundary the junction diverges from the germline segment, which might be a read error. General observations from the study: TCR beta diversity, measured per million T cells, fell in a roughly linear way with age.

The sequence derives from a man in his 70s in good health. Input material: blood. The chain is built from TRBV5-1 and TRBJ2-1, with D tentatively TRBD2 (6 bases). The chain's CDR3 is CASSFRDSSYNEQFF. The DNA for the CDR3 is TGTGCCAGCAGTTTCCGGGACTCCTCCTACAATGAGCAGTTCTTC.